This T cell receptor beta chain was profiled in a study of STAT5B mutations in CD4+ large granular lymphocyte leukemia. Buffy coats from healthy blood donors served as controls. On this clone: No antigen is known for it.

This CDR3 region has 15 residues. V was pared by 1 base and J by 0 bases, with 9 bases between. Germline V gene sequence: CDR1 LNHDA, CDR2 SQIVND (reference sequence). Study-wide results and limits: Patient CD4-sorted repertoires looked more clonal than healthy CD4+ repertoires, even without putative leukemic clones.

Clones were read by immunoSEQ multiplex PCR, and TCRdb kept only the in-frame ones, dropping some. The table includes about 40,000 clones, approximately 84% detected once. The sample consisted of CD4+ T cells from blood buffy coats. The chain is built from TRBV19 and TRBJ1-2; perhaps TRBD1 as D (6 bases). This TCR was recovered from a human donor in good health. For the CDR3, the DNA is TGTGCCAGTAGTATAGGGACAGTAGCTAACTATGGCTACACCTTC. Residues: CASSIGTVANYGYTF. Filled out from reference TRBV19 and TRBJ1-2, the complete variable domain reads DGGITQSPKYLFRKEGQNVTLSCEQNLNHDAMYWYRQDPGQGLRLIYYSQIVNDFQKGDIAEGYSVSREKKESFPLTVTSAQKNPTAFYLCASSIGTVANYGYTFGSGTRLTVV.